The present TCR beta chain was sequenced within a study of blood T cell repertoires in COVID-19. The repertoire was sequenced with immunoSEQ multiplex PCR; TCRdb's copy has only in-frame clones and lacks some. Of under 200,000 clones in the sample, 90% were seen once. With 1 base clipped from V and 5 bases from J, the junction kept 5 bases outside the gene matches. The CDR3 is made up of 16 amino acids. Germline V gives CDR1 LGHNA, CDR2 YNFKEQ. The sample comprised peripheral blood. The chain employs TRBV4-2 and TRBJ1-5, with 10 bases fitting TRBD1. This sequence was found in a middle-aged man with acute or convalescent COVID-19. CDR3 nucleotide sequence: TGTGCCAGCAGCCAAGTTGGACAGGGGGAGTATCAGCCCCAGCATTTT. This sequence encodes CASSQVGQGEYQPQHF.